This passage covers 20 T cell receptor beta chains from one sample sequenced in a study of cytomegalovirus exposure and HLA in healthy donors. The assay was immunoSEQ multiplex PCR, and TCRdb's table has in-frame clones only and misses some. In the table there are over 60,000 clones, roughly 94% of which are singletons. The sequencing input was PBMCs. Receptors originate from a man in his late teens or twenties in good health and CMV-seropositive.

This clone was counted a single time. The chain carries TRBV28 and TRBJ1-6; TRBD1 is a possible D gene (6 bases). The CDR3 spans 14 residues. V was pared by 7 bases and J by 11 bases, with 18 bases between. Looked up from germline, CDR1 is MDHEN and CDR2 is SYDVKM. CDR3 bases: TGTGCCAGCAATAAGAGACAGGTGGGAACACCCCTCCACTTT. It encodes CASNKRQVGTPLHF.

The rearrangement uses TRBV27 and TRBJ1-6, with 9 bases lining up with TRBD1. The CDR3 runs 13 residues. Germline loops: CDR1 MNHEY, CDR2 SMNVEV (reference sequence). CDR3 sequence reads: CATRRTGESPLHF. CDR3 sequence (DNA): TGTGCTACCCGAAGGACAGGGGAATCACCCCTCCACTTT.

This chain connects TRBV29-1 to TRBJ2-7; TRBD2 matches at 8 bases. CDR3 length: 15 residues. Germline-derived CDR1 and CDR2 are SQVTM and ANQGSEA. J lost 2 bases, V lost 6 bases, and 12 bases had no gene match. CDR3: CSVLTGGKDPYEQYF. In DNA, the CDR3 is TGCAGCGTCCTGACGGGAGGGAAGGACCCCTACGAGCAGTACTTC.

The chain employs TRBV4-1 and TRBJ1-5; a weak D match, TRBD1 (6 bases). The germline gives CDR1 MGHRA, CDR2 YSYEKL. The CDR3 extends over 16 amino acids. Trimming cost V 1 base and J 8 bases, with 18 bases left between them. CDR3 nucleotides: TGCGCCAGCAGCCAAGGCACAGGGCCCGTCCAGGAGCCCCAGCATTTT. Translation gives CASSQGTGPVQEPQHF.

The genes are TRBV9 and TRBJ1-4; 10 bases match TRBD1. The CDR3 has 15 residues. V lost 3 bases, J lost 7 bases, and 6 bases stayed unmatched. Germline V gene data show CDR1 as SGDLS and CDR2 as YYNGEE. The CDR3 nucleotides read TGTGCCAGCAGCGATCGGGACAGGGGTTCTGAAAAACTGTTTTTT. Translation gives CASSDRDRGSEKLFF.

The CDR3: CASSWTGALYVQPQHF. CDR3 coding DNA: TGTGCCAGCAGCTGGACAGGGGCCTTATATGTTCAGCCCCAGCATTTT. The rearrangement links TRBV28 to TRBJ1-5, with 9 bases identical to TRBD1. The CDR3 length is 16 residues. Germline loops: CDR1 MDHEN, CDR2 SYDVKM. With 6 bases clipped from V and 6 bases from J, the junction kept 12 bases outside the gene matches.

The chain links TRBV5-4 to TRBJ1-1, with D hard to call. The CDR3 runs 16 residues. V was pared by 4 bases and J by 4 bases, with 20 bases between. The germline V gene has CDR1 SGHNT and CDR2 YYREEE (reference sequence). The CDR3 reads CASSDPGEHGVTEAFF. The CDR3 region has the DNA TGTGCCAGCAGCGACCCGGGTGAACACGGGGTCACTGAAGCTTTCTTT. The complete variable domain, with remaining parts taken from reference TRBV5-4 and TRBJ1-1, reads ETGVTQSPTHLIKTRGQQVTLRCSSQSGHNTVSWYQQALGQGPQFIFQYYREEENGRGNFPPRFSGLQFPNYSSELNVNALELDDSALYLCASSDPGEHGVTEAFFGQGTRLTVV.

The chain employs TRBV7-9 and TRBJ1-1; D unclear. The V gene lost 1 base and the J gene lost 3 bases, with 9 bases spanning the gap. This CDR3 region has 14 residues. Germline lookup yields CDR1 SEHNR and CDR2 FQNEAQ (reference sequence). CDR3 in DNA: TGTGCCAGCAGCTTAGGAGGGATCGACACTGAAGCTTTCTTT. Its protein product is CASSLGGIDTEAFF.

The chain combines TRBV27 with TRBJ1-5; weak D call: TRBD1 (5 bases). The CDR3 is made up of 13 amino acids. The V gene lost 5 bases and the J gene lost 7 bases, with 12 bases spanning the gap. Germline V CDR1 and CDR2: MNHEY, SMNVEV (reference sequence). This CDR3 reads CASSATVGQPQHF. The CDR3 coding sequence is TGTGCCAGCAGTGCGACAGTGGGGCAGCCCCAGCATTTT.

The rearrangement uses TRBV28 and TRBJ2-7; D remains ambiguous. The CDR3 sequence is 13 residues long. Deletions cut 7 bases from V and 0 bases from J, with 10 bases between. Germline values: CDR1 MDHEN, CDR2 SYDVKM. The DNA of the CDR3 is TGTGCCAGCACGGTGGGCCACTCCTACGAGCAGTACTTC. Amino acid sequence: CASTVGHSYEQYF.

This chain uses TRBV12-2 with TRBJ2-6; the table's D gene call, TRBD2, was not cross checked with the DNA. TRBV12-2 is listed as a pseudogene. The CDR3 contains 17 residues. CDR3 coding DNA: TGTGCAAGTCGCTTAATATCGGGGACTGGTGGGGCCAACGTCCTGACTTTC. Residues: CASRLISGTGGANVLTF.

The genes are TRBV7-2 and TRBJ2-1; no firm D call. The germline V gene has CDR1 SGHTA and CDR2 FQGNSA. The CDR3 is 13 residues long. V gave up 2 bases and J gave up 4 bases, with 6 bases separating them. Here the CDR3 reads CASSLPLYNEQFF. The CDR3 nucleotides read TGTGCCAGCAGCTTACCCCTGTACAATGAGCAGTTCTTC.

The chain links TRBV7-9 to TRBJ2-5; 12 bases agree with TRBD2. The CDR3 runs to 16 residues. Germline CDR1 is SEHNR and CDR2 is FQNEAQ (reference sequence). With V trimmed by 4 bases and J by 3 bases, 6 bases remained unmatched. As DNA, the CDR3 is TGTGCCAGCAGCTCTACTCGACTAGCGGGAGAAGAGACCCAGTACTTC. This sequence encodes CASSSTRLAGEETQYF.

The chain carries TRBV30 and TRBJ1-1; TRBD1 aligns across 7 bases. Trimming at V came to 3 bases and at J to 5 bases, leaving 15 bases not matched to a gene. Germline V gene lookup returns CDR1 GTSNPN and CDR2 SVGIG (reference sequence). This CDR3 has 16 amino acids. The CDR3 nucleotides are TGTGCCTGGAGAAATAGGGGGCGGCCACAGGGGACTGAAGCTTTCTTT. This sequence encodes CAWRNRGRPQGTEAFF.

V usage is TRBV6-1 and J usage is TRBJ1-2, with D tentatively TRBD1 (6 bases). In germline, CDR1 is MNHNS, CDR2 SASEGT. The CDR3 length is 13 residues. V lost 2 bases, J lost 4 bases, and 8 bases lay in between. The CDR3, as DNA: TGTGCCAGCAGTGAAACAGGGTCCTATGGCTACACCTTC. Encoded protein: CASSETGSYGYTF.

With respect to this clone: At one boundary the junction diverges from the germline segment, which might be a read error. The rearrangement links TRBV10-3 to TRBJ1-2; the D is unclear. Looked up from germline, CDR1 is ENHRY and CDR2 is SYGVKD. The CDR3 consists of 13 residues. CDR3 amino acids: CAISESSETVTSF. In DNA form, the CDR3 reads TGTGCCATCAGTGAGTCCTCGGAGACGGTCACGTCATTC.

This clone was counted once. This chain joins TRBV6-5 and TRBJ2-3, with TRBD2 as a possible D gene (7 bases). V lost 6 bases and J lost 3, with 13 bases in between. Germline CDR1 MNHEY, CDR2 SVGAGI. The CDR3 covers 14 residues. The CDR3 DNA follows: TGTGCCAGCAGACCCAGGGGAGGGACAGATACGCAGTATTTT. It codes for CASRPRGGTDTQYF.

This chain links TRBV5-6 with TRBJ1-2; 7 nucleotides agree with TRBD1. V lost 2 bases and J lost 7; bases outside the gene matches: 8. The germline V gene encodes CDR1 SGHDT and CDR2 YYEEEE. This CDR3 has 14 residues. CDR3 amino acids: CASSLNRGNVGYTF. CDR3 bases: TGTGCCAGCAGCTTAAACAGGGGAAATGTTGGCTACACCTTC.

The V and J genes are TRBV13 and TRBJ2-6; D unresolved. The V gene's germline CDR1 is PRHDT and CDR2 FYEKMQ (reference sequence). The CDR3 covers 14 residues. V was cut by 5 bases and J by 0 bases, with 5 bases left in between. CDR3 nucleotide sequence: TGTGCCAGCAGCCAGAACTCTGGGGCCAACGTCCTGACTTTC. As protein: CASSQNSGANVLTF.

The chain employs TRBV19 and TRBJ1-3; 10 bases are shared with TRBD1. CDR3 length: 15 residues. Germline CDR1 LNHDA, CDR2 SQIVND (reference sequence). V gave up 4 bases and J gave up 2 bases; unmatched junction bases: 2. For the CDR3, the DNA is TGTGCCAGTAGTACTGGGACAGGGGCTGGAAACACCATATATTTT. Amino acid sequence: CASSTGTGAGNTIYF. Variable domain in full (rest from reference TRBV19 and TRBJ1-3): DGGITQSPKYLFRKEGQNVTLSCEQNLNHDAMYWYRQDPGQGLRLIYYSQIVNDFQKGDIAEGYSVSREKKESFPLTVTSAQKNPTAFYLCASSTGTGAGNTIYFGEGSWLTVV.